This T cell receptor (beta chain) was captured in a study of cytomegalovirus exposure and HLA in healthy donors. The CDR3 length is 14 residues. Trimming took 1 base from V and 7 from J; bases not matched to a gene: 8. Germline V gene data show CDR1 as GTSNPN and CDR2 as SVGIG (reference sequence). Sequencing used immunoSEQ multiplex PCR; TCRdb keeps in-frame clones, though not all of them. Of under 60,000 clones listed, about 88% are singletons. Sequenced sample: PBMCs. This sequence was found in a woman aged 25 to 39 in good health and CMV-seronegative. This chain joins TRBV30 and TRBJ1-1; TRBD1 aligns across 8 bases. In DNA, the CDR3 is TGTGCCTGGAGTGACGACAGGGGCCCGAATGAAGCTTTCTTT. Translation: CAWSDDRGPNEAFF.